The sequence of this TCR beta chain was determined in a study of blood T cell repertoires in COVID-19. Background on the study: Samples taken during acute and convalescent COVID-19 were collected in the United States, Italy and Spain. The analysed material was cDNA or gDNA that came from T cells, B-cell-depleted T cells, or PBMCs.

Per the authors' pipeline: Estimated nucleated cell counts came from reference gene primer amplification. Profiled with immunoSEQ multiplex PCR; TCRdb holds only in-frame clones, not every one. V and J calls and clone size are those listed in that table; D and trimming were worked out from the DNA. The sample lists over 100,000 clones; over 80% were seen once. Sequenced material: peripheral blood. The sequence was collected from a man in his fifties with active COVID-19.

CDR3 sequence: CASSYSIRQPYNEQFF. In nucleotides, the CDR3 is TGTGCCAGCAGTTACTCGATCCGACAGCCCTACAATGAGCAGTTCTTC. The chain joins TRBV6-2 or TRBV6-3 to TRBJ2-1, with D perhaps matching TRBD1 (5 bases). Looked up from germline, CDR1 is MNHEY and CDR2 is SVGEGT. The ends were cut back, 0 bases at V and 2 bases at J, with 11 bases in the middle. There are 16 residues in the CDR3.